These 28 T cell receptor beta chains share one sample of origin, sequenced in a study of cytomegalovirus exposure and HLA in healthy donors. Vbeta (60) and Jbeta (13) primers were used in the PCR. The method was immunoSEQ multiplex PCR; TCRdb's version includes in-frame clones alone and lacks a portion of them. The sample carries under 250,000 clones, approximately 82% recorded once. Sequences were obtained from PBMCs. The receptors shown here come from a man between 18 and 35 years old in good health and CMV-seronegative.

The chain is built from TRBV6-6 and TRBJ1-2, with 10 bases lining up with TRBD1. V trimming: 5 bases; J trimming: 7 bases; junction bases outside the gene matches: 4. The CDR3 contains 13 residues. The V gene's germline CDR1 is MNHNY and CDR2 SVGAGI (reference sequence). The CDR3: CASSATGGTGYTF. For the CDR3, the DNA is TGTGCCAGCAGTGCGACAGGGGGCACTGGCTACACCTTC.

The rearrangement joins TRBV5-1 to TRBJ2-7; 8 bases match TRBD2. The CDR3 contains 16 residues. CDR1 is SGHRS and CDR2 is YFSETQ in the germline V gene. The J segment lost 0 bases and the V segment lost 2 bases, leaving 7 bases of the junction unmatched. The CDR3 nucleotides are TGCGCCAGCAGCTTTACTAGCGGCAGTAGCTCCTACGAGCAGTACTTC. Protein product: CASSFTSGSSSYEQYF.

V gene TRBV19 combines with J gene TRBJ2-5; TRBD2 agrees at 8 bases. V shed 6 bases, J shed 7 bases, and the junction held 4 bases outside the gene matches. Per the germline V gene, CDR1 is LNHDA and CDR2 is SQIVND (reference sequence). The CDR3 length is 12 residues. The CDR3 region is CASSGRGGTQYF. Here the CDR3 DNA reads TGTGCCAGTAGCGGGAGGGGAGGGACCCAGTACTTC.

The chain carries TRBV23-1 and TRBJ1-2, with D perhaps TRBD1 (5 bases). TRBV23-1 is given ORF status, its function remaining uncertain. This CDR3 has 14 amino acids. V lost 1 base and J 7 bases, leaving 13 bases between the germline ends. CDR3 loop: CASSQYPAGIGYTF. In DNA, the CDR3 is TGCGCCAGCAGTCAATACCCAGCAGGGATTGGCTACACCTTC.

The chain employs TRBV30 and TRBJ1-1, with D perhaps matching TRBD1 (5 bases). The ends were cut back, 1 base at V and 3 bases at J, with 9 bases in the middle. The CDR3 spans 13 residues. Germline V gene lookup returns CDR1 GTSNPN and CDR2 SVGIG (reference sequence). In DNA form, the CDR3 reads TGTGCCTGGAGTGCGACAGTACACACTGAAGCTTTCTTT. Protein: CAWSATVHTEAFF.

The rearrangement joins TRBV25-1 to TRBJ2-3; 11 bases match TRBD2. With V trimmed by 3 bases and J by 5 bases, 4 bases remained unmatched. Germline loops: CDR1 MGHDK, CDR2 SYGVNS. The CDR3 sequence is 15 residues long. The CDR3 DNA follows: TGTGCCAGCAGTGAGCCTGGACTAGCGGGAGATACGCAGTATTTT. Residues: CASSEPGLAGDTQYF.

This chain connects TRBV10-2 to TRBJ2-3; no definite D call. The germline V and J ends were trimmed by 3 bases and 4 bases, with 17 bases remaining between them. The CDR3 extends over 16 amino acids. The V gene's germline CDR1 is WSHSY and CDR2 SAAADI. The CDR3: CASSDTHTIYADTQYF. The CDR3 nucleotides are TGCGCCAGCAGTGACACCCATACGATCTACGCAGATACGCAGTATTTT.

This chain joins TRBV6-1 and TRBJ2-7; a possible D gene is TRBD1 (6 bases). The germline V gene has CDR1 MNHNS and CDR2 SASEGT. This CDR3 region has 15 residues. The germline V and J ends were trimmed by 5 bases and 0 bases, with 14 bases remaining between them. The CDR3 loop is CASSTYSQGSYEQYF. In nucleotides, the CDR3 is TGTGCCAGCAGTACCTACTCACAGGGCTCCTACGAGCAGTACTTC.

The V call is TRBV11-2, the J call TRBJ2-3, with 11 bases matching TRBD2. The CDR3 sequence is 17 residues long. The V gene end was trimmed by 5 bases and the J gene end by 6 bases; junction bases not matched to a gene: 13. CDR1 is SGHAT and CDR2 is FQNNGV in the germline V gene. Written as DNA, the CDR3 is TGTGCCAGCAGCATCTCTGGAACTAGCGGGAGCAGGGATACGCAGTATTTT. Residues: CASSISGTSGSRDTQYF.

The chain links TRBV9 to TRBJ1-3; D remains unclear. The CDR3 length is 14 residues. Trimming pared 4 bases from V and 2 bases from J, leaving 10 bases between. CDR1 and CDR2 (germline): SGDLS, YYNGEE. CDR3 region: CASSPLYAGNTIYF. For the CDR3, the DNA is TGTGCCAGCAGCCCCTTATATGCTGGAAACACCATATATTTT.

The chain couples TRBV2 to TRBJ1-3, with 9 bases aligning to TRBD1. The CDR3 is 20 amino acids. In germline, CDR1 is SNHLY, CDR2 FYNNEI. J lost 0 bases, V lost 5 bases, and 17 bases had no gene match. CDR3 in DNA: TGTGCCAGCAGTCAACAGGGGGCTAACCAACGCCTTAGCTCTGGAAACACCATATATTTT. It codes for CASSQQGANQRLSSGNTIYF.

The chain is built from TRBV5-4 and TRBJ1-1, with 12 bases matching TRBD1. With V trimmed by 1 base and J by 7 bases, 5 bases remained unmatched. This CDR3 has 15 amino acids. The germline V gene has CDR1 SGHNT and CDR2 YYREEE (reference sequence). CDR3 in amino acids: CASSLWGQGANEAFF. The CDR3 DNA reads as TGTGCCAGCAGCTTGTGGGGACAGGGGGCGAATGAAGCTTTCTTT.

This CDR3 is CASSPGLLYNEQFF. The CDR3 nucleotides are TGTGCCAGCAGTCCGGGACTACTCTACAATGAGCAGTTCTTC. The chain is built from TRBV28 and TRBJ2-1, with 7 positions matching TRBD2. The CDR3 runs 14 residues. The trim removed 5 bases at V and 3 bases at J, leaving 4 bases unmatched. In germline, CDR1 is MDHEN, CDR2 SYDVKM.

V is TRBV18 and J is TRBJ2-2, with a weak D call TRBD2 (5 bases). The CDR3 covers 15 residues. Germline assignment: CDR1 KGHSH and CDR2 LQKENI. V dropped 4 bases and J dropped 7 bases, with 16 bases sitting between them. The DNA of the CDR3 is TGTGCCAGCTCACGTACGGGATCCTCCGTCGGGGAGCTGTTTTTT. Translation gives CASSRTGSSVGELFF.

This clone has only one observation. The DNA for the CDR3 is TGTGCCAGCAGCCGTCTGGGGGCTACTAATGAAAAACTGTTTTTT. This encodes CASSRLGATNEKLFF. The rearrangement joins TRBV5-5 to TRBJ1-4; the D gene is possibly TRBD1 (6 bases). CDR1 and CDR2 (germline): SGHKS, YYEKEE (reference sequence). Trimming removed 4 bases at V and 2 bases at J, with 12 bases between. This CDR3 has 15 residues.

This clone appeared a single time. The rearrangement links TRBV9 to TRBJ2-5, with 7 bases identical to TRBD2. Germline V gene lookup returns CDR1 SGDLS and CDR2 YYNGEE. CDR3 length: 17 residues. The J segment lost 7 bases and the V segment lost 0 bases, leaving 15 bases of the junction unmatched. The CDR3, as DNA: TGTGCCAGCAGCGTAGGGGGGAGCGGGATGGGGGTCGGGACCCAGTACTTC. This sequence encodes CASSVGGSGMGVGTQYF.

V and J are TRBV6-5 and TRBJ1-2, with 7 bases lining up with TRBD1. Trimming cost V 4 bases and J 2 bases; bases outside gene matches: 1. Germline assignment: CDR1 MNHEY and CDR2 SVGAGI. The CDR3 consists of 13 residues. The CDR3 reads CASSSTGNYGYTF. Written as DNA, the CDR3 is TGTGCCAGCAGTTCGACAGGGAACTATGGCTACACCTTC.

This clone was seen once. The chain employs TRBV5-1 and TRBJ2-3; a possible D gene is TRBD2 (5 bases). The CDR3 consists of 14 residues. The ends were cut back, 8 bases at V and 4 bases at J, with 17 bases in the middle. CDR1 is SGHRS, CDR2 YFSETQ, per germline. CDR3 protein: CASLATPGADTQYF. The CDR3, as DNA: TGCGCCAGTTTAGCGACCCCCGGCGCAGATACGCAGTATTTT.

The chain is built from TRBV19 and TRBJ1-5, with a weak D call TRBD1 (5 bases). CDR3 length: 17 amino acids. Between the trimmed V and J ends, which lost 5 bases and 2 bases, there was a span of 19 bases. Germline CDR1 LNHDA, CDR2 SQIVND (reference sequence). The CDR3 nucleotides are TGTGCCAGTAGTGACTCCCAGGGTTCTTTGCGCAATCAGCCCCAGCATTTT. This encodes CASSDSQGSLRNQPQHF.

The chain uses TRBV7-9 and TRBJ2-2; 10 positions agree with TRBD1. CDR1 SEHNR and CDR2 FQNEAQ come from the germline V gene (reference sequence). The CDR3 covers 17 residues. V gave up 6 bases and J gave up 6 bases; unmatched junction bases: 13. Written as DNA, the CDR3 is TGTGCCAGCAGTTCCCCGGGACAGGGGTTGTTATCCGGGGAGCTGTTTTTT. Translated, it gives CASSSPGQGLLSGELFF.

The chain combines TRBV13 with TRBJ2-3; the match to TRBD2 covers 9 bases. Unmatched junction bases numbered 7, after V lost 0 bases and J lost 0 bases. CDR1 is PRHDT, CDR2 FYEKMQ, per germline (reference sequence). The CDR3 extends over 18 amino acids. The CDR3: CASSLGTSSGTSTDTQYF. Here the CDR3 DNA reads TGTGCCAGCAGCTTAGGAACCTCTAGCGGGACTAGCACAGATACGCAGTATTTT. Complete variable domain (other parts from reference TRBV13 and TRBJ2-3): AAGVIQSPRHLIKEKRETATLKCYPIPRHDTVYWYQQGPGQDPQFLISFYEKMQSDKGSIPDRFSAQQFSDYHSELNMSSLELGDSALYFCASSLGTSSGTSTDTQYFGPGTRLTVL.

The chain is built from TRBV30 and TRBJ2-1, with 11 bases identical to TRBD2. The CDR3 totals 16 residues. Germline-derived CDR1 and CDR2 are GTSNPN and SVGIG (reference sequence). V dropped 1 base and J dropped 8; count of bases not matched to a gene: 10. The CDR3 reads CAWSAVLAGAGDEQFF. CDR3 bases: TGTGCCTGGAGTGCCGTACTAGCGGGAGCTGGGGATGAGCAGTTCTTC.

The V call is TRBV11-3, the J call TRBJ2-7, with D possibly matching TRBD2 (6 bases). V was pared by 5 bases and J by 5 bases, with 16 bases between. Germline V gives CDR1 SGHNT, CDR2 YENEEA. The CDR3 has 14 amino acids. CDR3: CASSGRAGTHEQYF. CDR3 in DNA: TGTGCCAGCAGCGGACGGGCGGGGACCCACGAGCAGTACTTC.

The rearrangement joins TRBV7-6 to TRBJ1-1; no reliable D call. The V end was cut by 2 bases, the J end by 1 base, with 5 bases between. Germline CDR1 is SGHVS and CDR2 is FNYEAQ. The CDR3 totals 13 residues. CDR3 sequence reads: CASSLTGNTEAFF. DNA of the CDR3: TGTGCCAGCAGCTTAACGGGGAACACTGAAGCTTTCTTT. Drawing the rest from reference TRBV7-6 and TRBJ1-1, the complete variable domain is GAGVSQSPRYKVTKRGQDVALRCDPISGHVSLYWYRQALGQGPEFLTYFNYEAQQDKSGLPNDRFSAERPEGSISTLTIQRTEQRDSAMYRCASSLTGNTEAFFGQGTRLTVV.

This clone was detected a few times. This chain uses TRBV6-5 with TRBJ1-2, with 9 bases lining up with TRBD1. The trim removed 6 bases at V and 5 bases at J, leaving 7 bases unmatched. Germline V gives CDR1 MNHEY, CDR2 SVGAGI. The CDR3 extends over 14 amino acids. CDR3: CASSQQGARYGYTF. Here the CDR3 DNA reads TGTGCCAGCAGCCAACAGGGGGCGCGGTATGGCTACACCTTC.

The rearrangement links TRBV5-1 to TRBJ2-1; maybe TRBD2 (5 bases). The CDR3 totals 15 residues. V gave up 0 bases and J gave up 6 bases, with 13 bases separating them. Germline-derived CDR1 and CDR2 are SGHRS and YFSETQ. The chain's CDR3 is CASSLGTLGSNEQFF. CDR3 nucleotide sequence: TGCGCCAGCAGCTTGGGGACCCTGGGGAGCAATGAGCAGTTCTTC.

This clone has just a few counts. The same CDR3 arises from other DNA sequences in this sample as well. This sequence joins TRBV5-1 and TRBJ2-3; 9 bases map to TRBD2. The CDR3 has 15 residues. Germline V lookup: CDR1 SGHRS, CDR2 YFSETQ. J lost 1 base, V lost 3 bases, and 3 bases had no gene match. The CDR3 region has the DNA TGCGCCAGCAGCTCTTTAGCGGGGGGCACAGATACGCAGTATTTT. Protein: CASSSLAGGTDTQYF.

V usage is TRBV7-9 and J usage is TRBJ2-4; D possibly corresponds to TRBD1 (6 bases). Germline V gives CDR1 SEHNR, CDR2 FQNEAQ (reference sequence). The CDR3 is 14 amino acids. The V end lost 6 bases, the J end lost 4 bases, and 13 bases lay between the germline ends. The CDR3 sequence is CASRSGTRKNIQYF. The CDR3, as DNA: TGTGCCAGCAGGTCCGGGACACGAAAAAACATTCAGTACTTC.